This TCR beta chain was observed in a study of blood T cells in healthy people across ages. Study results and limitations: In long-lived donors, naive CD4+ cell counts and diversity exceeded those of aged donors.

For the second PCR, which ran for roughly 6 to 12 cycles, a sample-barcoded 5' primer and a J-beta primer mix were used. Through a template-switch adaptor with 12 random nucleotides, each cDNA molecule received a tag. TCRdb fed the 5' RACE reads into MiXCR, producing one record per CDR3 protein. This table holds about 290,000 distinct CDR3 sequences, 27% found once. V was shortened by 5 bases and J by 4 bases, with 23 bases between the two germline ends. The CDR3 contains 18 residues. Germline-derived CDR1 and CDR2 are SGHTA and FQGNSA. This clonotype showed up many times. Its antigen is still unknown.

Sequenced input: blood. The rearrangement links TRBV7-2 to TRBJ2-2; tentative D call: TRBD1 (5 bases). This sequence originates from a woman in her 70s in good health. The CDR3 loop reads CASSREIRQPPSTGELFF. The CDR3 DNA reads as TGTGCCAGCAGCCGCGAAATTAGACAGCCCCCAAGCACCGGGGAGCTGTTTTTT.